This TCR beta chain comes out of a study of cytomegalovirus exposure and HLA in healthy donors. Background on the study: Among the 300 to 500 genotyped donors, over 70% were placed in the Caucasian-associated ancestry cluster.

The PCR had 60 Vbeta and 13 Jbeta primers. As originally analysed: Unique TCR beta chains numbered about 80 million in a later analysis, with roughly 10 million shared. Some clones are missing from TCRdb's copy, which holds only in-frame ones; the method was immunoSEQ multiplex PCR. The DNA was the basis for D and trimming; V, J and clone size are from that table. The table includes 200,000 to 300,000 clones, approximately 84% detected once. As for this clone: What it binds is not known.

Findings and limits, study-wide: Later analysis placed DRB1 highest and HLA-C lowest in TCR association rates, which differed by HLA locus. The later analysis indicated that the majority of CMV-associated TCR beta chains appeared HLA-restricted.

The sequenced material came from PBMCs. This sequence originates from a woman in her thirties or forties in good health and CMV-seropositive.

CDR3 in DNA: TGTGCCAGCAGCGCACTAGCGGGAGGGGAGACCCAGTACTTC. It codes for CASSALAGGETQYF. The chain uses TRBV5-5 and TRBJ2-5; 13 bases are a match to TRBD2. There are 14 residues in the CDR3. V lost 4 bases to trimming and J lost 5 bases; unmatched junction nucleotides: 2. Germline V gene lookup returns CDR1 SGHKS and CDR2 YYEKEE (reference sequence).